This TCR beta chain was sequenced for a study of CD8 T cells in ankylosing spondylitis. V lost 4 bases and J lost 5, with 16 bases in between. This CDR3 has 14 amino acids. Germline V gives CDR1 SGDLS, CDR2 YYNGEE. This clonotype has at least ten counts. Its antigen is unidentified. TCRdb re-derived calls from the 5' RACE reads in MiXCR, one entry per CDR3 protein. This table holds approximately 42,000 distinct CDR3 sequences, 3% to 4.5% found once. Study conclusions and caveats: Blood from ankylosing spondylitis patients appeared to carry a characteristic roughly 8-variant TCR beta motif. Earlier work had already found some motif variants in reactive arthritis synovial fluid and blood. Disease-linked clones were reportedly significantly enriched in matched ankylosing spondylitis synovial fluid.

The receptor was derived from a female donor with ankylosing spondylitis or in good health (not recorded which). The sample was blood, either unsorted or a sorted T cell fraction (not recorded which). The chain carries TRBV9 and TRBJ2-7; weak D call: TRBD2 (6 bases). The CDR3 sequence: CASSLGGAGHEQYF. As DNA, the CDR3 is TGTGCCAGCAGCCTGGGGGGAGCCGGCCACGAGCAGTACTTC.